This TCR beta chain was sequenced for a study of CD8+ T cells in alopecia areata. Findings of the study overall: It was lesional scalp, especially alopecia totalis/universalis, that showed higher clonality than normal scalp. On tofacitinib, scalp and blood still held many of the expanded lesional clones. Scalp clonality and expanded CD8+ clones among the top 100 were significantly decreased by tofacitinib.

Germline-derived CDR1 and CDR2 are SQVTM and ANQGSEA. CDR3 length: 19 amino acids. Trimming cost V 2 bases and J 1 base; bases outside gene matches: 15. RNA was isolated and reverse transcribed to cDNA, the sequencing template. Measured with immunoSEQ multiplex PCR; TCRdb has only the in-frame clones, and not every one. The table records 150,000 to 200,000 clones, just under 65% of them present only once. This clone is a singleton in its sample. What it binds is not known. Treatment here: oral pan-JAK inhibitor, 5-10 mg twice daily. V gene TRBV29-1 combines with J gene TRBJ2-5, with 11 bases aligning to TRBD2. Material: CD4+ T cells sorted from blood, obtained at approximately week 49, from a patient treated with tofacitinib. The sequence derives from a human donor with alopecia areata. The CDR3 DNA reads TGCAGCGTTGAATACACCGGGACTAGCGGAAACCATCTCCAAGAGACCCAGTACTTC. This translates into CSVEYTGTSGNHLQETQYF.